This T cell receptor beta chain was sequenced during a study of blood T cell repertoires in COVID-19. Looking at the study overall: The United States, Italy and Spain supplied acute and convalescent COVID-19 samples. T cells, B-cell-depleted T cells, or PBMCs supplied cDNA or gDNA.

Original processing methods: Reference gene primer amplification in the assay estimated nucleated cell counts. TCRdb's copy holds only in-frame clones and misses some; the assay was immunoSEQ multiplex PCR. The DNA gave D and trimming, while V, J and clone size come from that table. The sample lists roughly 13,000 clones, 75% to 90% occurring once. This CDR3 comprises 15 residues. Unmatched junction bases numbered 2, after V lost 3 bases and J lost 0 bases. The germline V gene has CDR1 SGHTA and CDR2 FQGNSA. Sequencing input: peripheral blood. The chain employs TRBV7-2 and TRBJ2-1; the match to TRBD2 covers 7 bases. This sequence was found in a human donor in a cohort sampled during active COVID-19. For the CDR3, the DNA is TGTGCCAGCAGCTTGGGCGGGGGCTCCTACAATGAGCAGTTCTTC. It translates to CASSLGGGSYNEQFF.